This T cell receptor beta chain was documented in a study of human T cells and chemical hapten exposure. In the study overall: The cohort included alopecia areata under or over 50% scalp, totalis and universalis.

TCRdb re-derived calls from the RACE reads in MiXCR, one entry per CDR3 protein. The sample lists about 52,000 distinct CDR3 sequences, about 10% occurring once. Described time point: patch test 3, about 24 weeks after DPC sensitization. Treatment of the sample: therapeutic diphenylcyclopropenone sensitization with weekly scalp DPC. This TCR derives from a woman in her forties with alopecia areata. Some clones in this sample may be carry-over from other donors' samples. The material sequenced was whole blood, taken in connection with sensitization to the hapten diphenylcyclopropenone (DPC).

As DNA, the CDR3 is TGTGCCAGCAGCTTACCGGGACAGAAAATTAACACCGGGGAGCTGTTTTTT. This gives the protein CASSLPGQKINTGELFF. V and J are TRBV5-6 and TRBJ2-2, with 7 bases matching TRBD1. The CDR3 covers 17 residues. With 2 bases clipped from V and 2 bases from J, the junction kept 9 bases outside the gene matches. Germline values: CDR1 SGHDT, CDR2 YYEEEE.